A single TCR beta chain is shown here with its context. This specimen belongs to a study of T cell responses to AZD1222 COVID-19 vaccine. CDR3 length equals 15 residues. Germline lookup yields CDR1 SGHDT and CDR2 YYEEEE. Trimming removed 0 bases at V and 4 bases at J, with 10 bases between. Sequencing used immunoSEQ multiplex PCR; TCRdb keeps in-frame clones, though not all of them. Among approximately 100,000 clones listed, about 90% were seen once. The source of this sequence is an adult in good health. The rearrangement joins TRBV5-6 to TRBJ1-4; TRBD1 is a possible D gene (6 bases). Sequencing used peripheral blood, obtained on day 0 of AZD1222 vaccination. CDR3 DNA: TGTGCCAGCAGCTTGGGGGGGCAGCATAATGAAAAACTGTTTTTT. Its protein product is CASSLGGQHNEKLFF.